These 7 T cell receptor beta chains came from one sample sequenced in a study of cytomegalovirus exposure and HLA in healthy donors (dated by TCRdb to 2017 to 2019). The method was the immunoSEQ multiplex PCR assay. For the multiplex PCR, a mixture combining 60 forward primers for TCR Vbeta segments and 13 reverse primers for TCR Jbeta segments was used. Here the immuneACCESS table is served through TCRdb, limited to in-frame sequences with V and J called. Missing clones are a known gap in these copies; in checked studies unresolved V genes cover under half, and the rest lacks a known reason. In all, the sample holds 150,000 to 200,000 clones, and around 80% of those were seen once. 6.3% of the sample is held by the ten biggest clonotypes. The specimen was PBMCs. These receptors came from a man between 35 and 55 years old in good health and CMV-seropositive.

The chain carries TRBV27 and TRBJ1-2; 11 bases are a match to TRBD1. The junction had 7 bases not matched to a gene; V was cut back by 8 bases and J by 5 bases. The CDR3 sequence is 14 residues long. CDR1 and CDR2 (germline): MNHEY, SMNVEV (reference sequence). For the CDR3, the DNA is TGTGCCAGCGGAAGGACAGGGGGCAGTTATGGCTACACCTTC. Protein product: CASGRTGGSYGYTF.

This clone was seen a few times. This chain connects TRBV27 to TRBJ1-2, with D possibly TRBD1 on 5 matching bases. This CDR3 has 13 residues. Between the trimmed V and J ends, which lost 6 bases and 4 bases, there was a span of 12 bases. In germline, CDR1 is MNHEY, CDR2 SMNVEV (reference sequence). DNA of the CDR3: TGTGCCAGCAGCTCTCCAGGGTCCTATGGCTACACCTTC. Protein sequence: CASSSPGSYGYTF.

V is TRBV2 and J is TRBJ1-1, with D perhaps matching TRBD1 (5 bases). Germline V gene data show CDR1 as SNHLY and CDR2 as FYNNEI. Trimming took 6 bases from V and 1 from J, leaving 15 bases between them. This CDR3 comprises 15 residues. In DNA form, the CDR3 reads TGTGCCAGCAGGGGGAACAGGATATCGAACACTGAAGCTTTCTTT. Amino acid sequence: CASRGNRISNTEAFF.

This clone is a singleton in its sample. The chain is built from TRBV6-6 and TRBJ1-2; no firm D call. Trimming removed 10 bases at V and 7 bases at J, with 13 bases between. The germline V gene has CDR1 MNHNY and CDR2 SVGAGI (reference sequence). This CDR3 region has 11 residues. CDR3 region: CATRLSGGYTF. In DNA, the CDR3 is TGTGCCACCAGACTATCGGGTGGCTACACCTTC.

The chain carries TRBV6-6 and TRBJ1-2; possible D gene TRBD1, 6 bases. The V gene lost 5 bases and the J gene lost 7 bases, with 17 bases spanning the gap. Germline CDR1 and CDR2: MNHNY and SVGAGI (reference sequence). The length of the CDR3 is 14 residues. CDR3 nucleotide sequence: TGTGCCAGCAGTGGCGCCGGGACAAGACTTGGCTACACCTTC. Amino acid sequence: CASSGAGTRLGYTF.

This sequence joins TRBV10-3 and TRBJ2-7; 9 positions agree with TRBD1. Looked up from germline, CDR1 is ENHRY and CDR2 is SYGVKD. The trim removed 8 bases at V and 4 bases at J, leaving 6 bases unmatched. This CDR3 spans 13 amino acids. The CDR3 bases are TGTGCCATCGGATTGGGGACAGGGTACGAGCAGTACTTC. Translated, it gives CAIGLGTGYEQYF.

V usage is TRBV19 and J usage is TRBJ1-1, with D possibly TRBD1 on 5 matching bases. This CDR3 comprises 12 residues. CDR1 LNHDA and CDR2 SQIVND come from the germline V gene (reference sequence). Trimming shortened V by 4 bases and J by 5 bases, and 8 bases separated the two germline ends. The chain's CDR3 is CASSTGRTEAFF. DNA for the CDR3: TGTGCCAGTAGTACAGGGAGGACTGAAGCTTTCTTT.